This T cell receptor beta chain was recovered during a study of blood T cell repertoires in COVID-19. The overall study: COVID-19 samples collected from the United States, Italy and Spain covered acute and convalescent phases.

The V and J ends lost 5 bases and 2 bases, in that order; junction bases with no gene match: 8. The CDR3 spans 17 residues. The germline V gene has CDR1 LNHDA and CDR2 SQIVND (reference sequence). In the authors' workflow: Amplifying reference gene primers gave estimates of nucleated cell counts. The assay was immunoSEQ multiplex PCR, and TCRdb's table has in-frame clones only and misses some. The DNA was the basis for D and trimming; V, J and clone size are from that table. This sample has 210,000 or so clones, with around 88% found just once. The sequence was obtained from a man in his forties or fifties with active or convalescent COVID-19. Sequencing input: peripheral blood. The chain employs TRBV19 and TRBJ2-3, with TRBD2 matching 12 bases. The CDR3 sequence is CASSAQLAGGYTDTQYF. The DNA for the CDR3 is TGTGCCAGTAGTGCCCAACTAGCGGGGGGTTACACAGATACGCAGTATTTT.